These 17 T cell receptor beta chains were all obtained from the same sample, sequenced in a study of cytomegalovirus exposure and HLA in healthy donors. The PCR had 60 Vbeta and 13 Jbeta primers. TCRdb keeps only in-frame clones here, not all; method: immunoSEQ multiplex PCR. This table has about 160,000 clones, 70% to 80% appearing once. Material: PBMCs. These receptors were obtained from a human donor in good health.

The rearrangement joins TRBV6-5 to TRBJ2-7; 7 bases agree with TRBD1. CDR1 is MNHEY, CDR2 SVGAGI, per germline. This CDR3 region has 15 residues. V gave up 1 base and J gave up 2 bases; unmatched junction bases: 5. The CDR3 nucleotides read TGTGCCAGCAGTTACTTCCCGACAGGGCCCTACGAGCAGTACTTC. It codes for CASSYFPTGPYEQYF.

This rearrangement joins TRBV7-2 to TRBJ2-7; D is unclear. Germline lookup yields CDR1 SGHTA and CDR2 FQGNSA. The length of the CDR3 is 13 residues. V lost 2 bases and J lost 5, with 10 bases in between. The CDR3 DNA follows: TGTGCCAGCAGCTTACGCTATAAGCACGAGCAGTACTTC. As protein: CASSLRYKHEQYF.

V and J are TRBV5-1 and TRBJ2-7; perhaps TRBD1 as D (7 bases). CDR1 is SGHRS, CDR2 YFSETQ, per germline. CDR3 length: 18 amino acids. Trimming took off 4 bases at V and 6 bases at J, with 29 bases between the two ends. The CDR3 protein is CASSPPLGERQGEAEQYF. CDR3 bases: TGCGCCAGCAGCCCACCACTTGGGGAGAGGCAGGGGGAGGCCGAGCAGTACTTC. The whole variable domain, remainder taken from reference TRBV5-1 and TRBJ2-7, is KAGVTQTPRYLIKTRGQQVTLSCSPISGHRSVSWYQQTPGQGLQFLFEYFSETQRNKGNFPGRFSGRQFSNSRSEMNVSTLELGDSALYLCASSPPLGERQGEAEQYFGPGTRLTVT.

The V and J genes are TRBV15 and TRBJ1-1; a possible D gene is TRBD1 (6 bases). This CDR3 has 16 amino acids. CDR1 and CDR2 (germline): LNHNV, YYDKDF (reference sequence). Trimming removed 0 bases from V and 4 bases from J, with 15 bases in between. This CDR3 is CATSREPQGKRTEAFF. As DNA, the CDR3 is TGTGCCACCAGCAGAGAGCCACAGGGAAAGCGCACTGAAGCTTTCTTT.

The V gene is TRBV28, the J gene TRBJ2-1, with TRBD2 matching 13 bases. V shed 11 bases and J 8 bases; nucleotides not matched to a gene: 6. The CDR3 has 13 amino acids. Germline V lookup: CDR1 MDHEN, CDR2 SYDVKM. This CDR3 is CAAEGLAGHEQFF. The CDR3 DNA reads TGTGCCGCAGAGGGACTAGCGGGACATGAGCAGTTCTTC.

This clone was recorded once. The chain links TRBV7-2 to TRBJ2-7, with a weak D call TRBD1 (6 bases). Germline lookup yields CDR1 SGHTA and CDR2 FQGNSA. The CDR3 runs to 14 residues. The V gene lost 1 base and the J gene lost 3 bases, with 10 bases spanning the gap. This CDR3 reads CASSLGDNHYEQYF. Written as DNA, the CDR3 is TGTGCCAGCAGCTTAGGGGACAACCACTACGAGCAGTACTTC. Using reference TRBV7-2 and TRBJ2-7 for the parts outside the CDR3, the full variable domain is GAGVSQSPSNKVTEKGKDVELRCDPISGHTALYWYRQSLGQGLEFLIYFQGNSAPDKSGLPSDRFSAERTGGSVSTLTIQRTQQEDSAVYLCASSLGDNHYEQYFGPGTRLTVT.

The chain joins TRBV18 to TRBJ1-2, with D possibly matching TRBD1 (5 bases). The CDR3 spans 19 residues. The germline V gene has CDR1 KGHSH and CDR2 LQKENI. V lost 2 bases, J lost 3 bases, and 25 bases lay in between. The CDR3 DNA follows: TGTGCCAGCTCACCAACTACCCCGGGACTAGGGAGTATATACTATGGCTACACCTTC. It encodes CASSPTTPGLGSIYYGYTF.

This clone was found once. The rearrangement links TRBV14 to TRBJ1-3; maybe TRBD1 (5 bases). This CDR3 is built from 16 residues. V lost 4 bases, J lost 0 bases, and 13 bases lay in between. CDR1 is SGHDN and CDR2 is FVKESK in the germline V gene. The CDR3 DNA is TGTGCCAGCAGCCTACCGGGACTTAGCTCTGGAAACACCATATATTTT. This sequence encodes CASSLPGLSSGNTIYF.

The V and J genes are TRBV30 and TRBJ1-1; 8 bases are shared with TRBD1. The CDR3 has 16 residues. The V and J ends lost 2 bases and 4 bases, in that order; junction bases with no gene match: 12. Germline CDR1 reads GTSNPN; CDR2 reads SVGIG (reference sequence). This CDR3 reads CAWSRRTGYSGTEAFF. DNA for the CDR3: TGTGCCTGGAGTCGTCGGACAGGGTATTCCGGCACTGAAGCTTTCTTT. The full variable domain, completed using reference TRBV30 and TRBJ1-1, is SQTIHQWPATLVQPVGSPLSLECTVEGTSNPNLYWYRQAAGRGLQLLFYSVGIGQISSEVPQNLSASRPQDRQFILSSKKLLLSDSGFYLCAWSRRTGYSGTEAFFGQGTRLTVV.

This clone was picked up one time. This rearrangement joins TRBV5-6 to TRBJ1-1; 8 positions agree with TRBD1. The CDR3 covers 14 residues. The V and J ends lost 4 bases and 0 bases, in that order; junction bases with no gene match: 2. Germline V gene lookup returns CDR1 SGHDT and CDR2 YYEEEE. CDR3 sequence reads: CASSQGALNTEAFF. Written as DNA, the CDR3 is TGTGCCAGCAGCCAGGGGGCCCTGAACACTGAAGCTTTCTTT.

The CDR3: CASRGGFGNQPQHF. The CDR3 DNA reads as TGTGCCAGCAGGGGGGGGTTTGGGAATCAGCCCCAGCATTTT. The gene calls are TRBV6-5 and TRBJ1-5, with TRBD1 as a possible D gene (5 bases). The germline V gene encodes CDR1 MNHEY and CDR2 SVGAGI. Trimming took 6 bases from V and 4 from J, leaving 13 bases between them. This CDR3 is built from 14 residues.

This clone was detected once. V is TRBV29-1 and J is TRBJ1-5; unclear D gene. The germline V and J ends were trimmed by 4 bases and 3 bases, with 7 bases remaining between them. The CDR3 consists of 12 residues. Germline CDR1 reads SQVTM; CDR2 reads ANQGSEA. The CDR3 protein is CSVGQNNQPQHF. The CDR3 DNA is TGCAGCGTTGGGCAGAACAATCAGCCCCAGCATTTT.

This clone has only one observation. The chain is built from TRBV7-2 and TRBJ2-7, with TRBD1 matching 7 bases. Germline V lookup: CDR1 SGHTA, CDR2 FQGNSA. The CDR3 covers 15 residues. The V segment lost 4 bases and the J segment 2 bases; nucleotides outside the gene matches: 8. CDR3 sequence: CASSSTGTVTYEQYF. The DNA of the CDR3 is TGTGCCAGCAGCTCAACCGGGACAGTAACCTACGAGCAGTACTTC.

The rearrangement uses TRBV7-7 and TRBJ1-1; D not resolved. Trimming stripped 1 base from V and 1 base from J, with 4 bases between. The CDR3 extends over 13 amino acids. Per germline, CDR1 SSHAT and CDR2 FNYEAQ (reference sequence). For the CDR3, the DNA is TGTGCCAGCAGCTTAGGACAGAACACTGAAGCTTTCTTT. It translates to CASSLGQNTEAFF. Drawing the rest from reference TRBV7-7 and TRBJ1-1, the complete variable domain is GAGVSQSPRYKVTKRGQDVTLRCDPISSHATLYWYQQALGQGPEFLTYFNYEAQPDKSGLPSDRFSAERPEGSISTLTIQRTEQRDSAMYRCASSLGQNTEAFFGQGTRLTVV.

CDR3 sequence reads: CASSAGPINEKLFF. The DNA for the CDR3 is TGTGCCAGCAGCGCGGGACCGATAAATGAAAAACTGTTTTTT. The chain carries TRBV16 and TRBJ1-4, with D perhaps matching TRBD1 (5 bases). The CDR3 length is 14 residues. Trimming left V 5 bases short and J 5 bases short, with 12 bases between. Germline V gene data show CDR1 as KGHSY and CDR2 as FQNENV.

This sequence joins TRBV6-5 and TRBJ1-3; no reliable D call. The CDR3 covers 15 residues. V gave up 0 bases and J gave up 2 bases, with 8 bases separating them. The germline V gene encodes CDR1 MNHEY and CDR2 SVGAGI. CDR3 in DNA: TGTGCCAGCAGTTACTCTCAGCGGCCTGGAAACACCATATATTTT. Amino acids: CASSYSQRPGNTIYF.

V usage is TRBV28 and J usage is TRBJ1-4; possible D gene TRBD1, 5 bases. This CDR3 is 17 amino acids long. The germline gives CDR1 MDHEN, CDR2 SYDVKM. Between the trimmed V and J ends, which lost 6 bases and 4 bases, there was a span of 21 bases. CDR3 bases: TGTGCCAGCAGATTGGGAGGGAGTAGGGGAGTTAATGAAAAACTGTTTTTT. Its protein is CASRLGGSRGVNEKLFF.